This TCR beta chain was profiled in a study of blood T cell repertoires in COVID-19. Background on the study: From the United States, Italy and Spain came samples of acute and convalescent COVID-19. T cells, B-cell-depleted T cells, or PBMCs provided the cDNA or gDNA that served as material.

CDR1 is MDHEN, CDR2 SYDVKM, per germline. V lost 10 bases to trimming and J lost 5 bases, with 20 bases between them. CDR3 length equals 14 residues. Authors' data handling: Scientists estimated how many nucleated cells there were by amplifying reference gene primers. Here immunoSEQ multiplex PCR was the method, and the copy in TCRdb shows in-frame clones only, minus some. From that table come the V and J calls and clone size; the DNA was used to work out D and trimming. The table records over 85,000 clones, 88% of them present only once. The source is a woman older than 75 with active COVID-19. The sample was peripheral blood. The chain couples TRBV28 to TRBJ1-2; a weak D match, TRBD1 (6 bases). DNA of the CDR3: TGTGCCATCCAGGGAGGGGGGGCCTGGTATGGCTACACCTTC. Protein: CAIQGGGAWYGYTF.